Following are 32 T cell receptor beta chains from one sample sequenced in a study of human T cells and chemical hapten exposure. The sample's time point: patch test 1, 2 weeks after DPC sensitization. Noted treatment: therapeutic diphenylcyclopropenone sensitization with weekly scalp DPC. TCRdb reprocessed the RACE reads with MiXCR, giving one entry per CDR3 protein. The sample gives some 77,000 distinct CDR3 sequences, around a tenth of which show up once; more than 1.1% is in the top ten. Source: whole blood, taken in connection with sensitization to the hapten diphenylcyclopropenone (DPC). The receptors here all came from a woman between 50 and 59 years old with alopecia areata. Some clones in this sample may be carry-over from other donors' samples.

This clonotype has a handful of counts. The rearrangement joins TRBV9 to TRBJ2-3; D is possibly TRBD2 (6 bases). The CDR3 covers 16 residues. Germline V gene lookup returns CDR1 SGDLS and CDR2 YYNGEE. V was shortened by 3 bases and J by 0 bases, with 14 bases between the two germline ends. The CDR3 reads CASSGGSGSSTDTQYF. CDR3 sequence (DNA): TGTGCCAGCAGCGGGGGTAGCGGTTCTAGCACAGATACGCAGTATTTT.

V is TRBV10-1 and J is TRBJ2-1; TRBD2 agrees at 8 bases. The CDR3 has 14 amino acids. Trimming removed 5 bases from V and 9 bases from J; junction bases left unmatched: 9. Germline CDR1 and CDR2: WNHNN and SYGVQD (reference sequence). Here the CDR3 DNA reads TGCGCCAGCAGTTCAATCGGGAGGGCTGGTGAGCAGTTCTTC. Amino acids: CASSSIGRAGEQFF.

Of note for this clonotype: This may be a read error: a much more frequent sequence differs by one nucleotide. This chain uses TRBV7-9 with TRBJ2-3; D not certain. V gave up 1 base and J gave up 4 bases, with 3 bases separating them. CDR3 size: 12 residues. CDR1 and CDR2 (germline): SEHNR, FQNEAQ (reference sequence). Here the CDR3 reads CASSLEADTQYF. The CDR3 DNA is TGTGCCAGCAGCTTAGAGGCAGATACGCAGTATTTT.

This clonotype was observed a handful of times. The chain links TRBV5-1 to TRBJ2-7; D call uncertain. The CDR3 has 16 amino acids. V shed 0 bases and J shed 3 bases, with 16 bases lying between them. The germline V gene has CDR1 SGHRS and CDR2 YFSETQ. CDR3 coding DNA: TGCGCCAGCAGCTTGGAAAGATCTGGCCCCCTCTACGAGCAGTACTTC. Translated, it gives CASSLERSGPLYEQYF.

This clonotype was recorded a few times. The gene calls are TRBV7-6 and TRBJ1-1; TRBD1 matches 7 bases. The CDR3 has 13 residues. V trimming: 3 bases; J trimming: 4 bases; junction bases outside the gene matches: 2. CDR1 and CDR2 (germline): SGHVS, FNYEAQ. In DNA form, the CDR3 reads TGTGCCAGCAGCTTTGGACAGGCCACTGAAGCTTTCTTT. The encoded protein is CASSFGQATEAFF.

V usage is TRBV21-1 and J usage is TRBJ2-4; TRBD1 was called by the table and not checked on the DNA. TRBV21-1 is labeled a pseudogene. The CDR3 extends over 15 amino acids. The CDR3 DNA reads as TGTGCCAGCAGCAAAAGACCGGGACACAAAAACATTCAGTACTTC. This gives the protein CASSKRPGHKNIQYF.

The table lists this clonotype with many counts. The CDR3 bases are TGTGCCAGCAGACCCATGGGACAAGGGTTTGGGGGCTACACCTTC. Amino acid sequence: CASRPMGQGFGGYTF. V usage is TRBV6-5 and J usage is TRBJ1-2; weak D call: TRBD1 (6 bases). Trimming left V 6 bases short and J 8 bases short, with 22 bases between. Germline CDR1 reads MNHEY; CDR2 reads SVGAGI. The CDR3 spans 15 residues.

This clonotype was seen a handful of times. The chain combines TRBV27 with TRBJ2-5; D call uncertain. Germline assignment: CDR1 MNHEY and CDR2 SMNVEV (reference sequence). The CDR3 runs 14 residues. The V and J ends lost 2 bases and 3 bases respectively, with 10 bases between them. CDR3 bases: TGTGCCAGCAGTTTAAGAGGAACGGAAGAGACCCAGTACTTC. Translated, it gives CASSLRGTEETQYF.

V usage is TRBV19 and J usage is TRBJ2-1, with TRBD1 as a possible D gene (5 bases). CDR3 length equals 17 residues. Germline V gives CDR1 LNHDA, CDR2 SQIVND (reference sequence). V was cut by 5 bases and J by 0 bases, with 17 bases left in between. The CDR3 bases are TGTGCCAGTAGTCCGACGCCGACAGCGAGCTCCTACAATGAGCAGTTCTTC. Translated, it gives CASSPTPTASSYNEQFF.

The chain links TRBV12-3 or TRBV12-4 to TRBJ2-3; 15 nucleotides agree with TRBD2. J gave up 5 bases and V 5 bases, and 8 bases lay outside the gene matches. This CDR3 comprises 17 residues. The DNA of the CDR3 is TGTGCCAGCAGTCCGGGGGGACTAGCGGGAGGTGGAGATACGCAGTATTTT. This translates into CASSPGGLAGGGDTQYF.

The rearrangement uses TRBV9 and TRBJ2-3, with 9 positions matching TRBD1. Germline V gene data show CDR1 as SGDLS and CDR2 as YYNGEE. The CDR3 covers 16 residues. V shed 0 bases and J 2 bases; nucleotides not matched to a gene: 4. The CDR3 DNA sequence: TGTGCCAGCAGCGTAGTGGGACAGGGATTCACAGATACGCAGTATTTT. It yields the protein CASSVVGQGFTDTQYF.

V and J are TRBV30 and TRBJ2-6; the match to TRBD1 covers 7 bases. Per germline, CDR1 GTSNPN and CDR2 SVGIG (reference sequence). Germline trimming cut 4 bases from V and 0 bases from J; bases unmatched to any gene: 3. This CDR3 has 15 amino acids. In DNA form, the CDR3 reads TGTGCCTGGAAGGGACAGACCTCTGGGGCCAACGTCCTGACTTTC. It yields the protein CAWKGQTSGANVLTF.

This clonotype came up many times. CDR3 sequence reads: CASRTTGDTEAFF. CDR3 bases: TGTGCCAGCAGAACGACAGGGGACACTGAAGCTTTCTTT. The chain recombines TRBV7-3 with TRBJ1-1, with 8 bases lining up with TRBD1. V was clipped by 6 bases and J by 3 bases; unmatched bases: 3. CDR3 length equals 13 residues. From germline, CDR1 is SGHTA and CDR2 FQGTGA.

Concerning this clonotype itself: The CDR3 end shows no conserved phenylalanine or tryptophan, and so a read error is likely. The gene calls are TRBV2 and TRBJ2-7, with TRBD2 matching 8 bases. V lost 7 bases to trimming and J lost 3 bases; unmatched junction nucleotides: 8. CDR1 SNHLY and CDR2 FYNNEI come from the germline V gene. CDR3 size: 14 residues. The CDR3 DNA sequence: TGTGCCAGCACTTCGGGACTAGTTTTCTACGAGCAGTACCTC. This sequence encodes CASTSGLVFYEQYL.

The chain joins TRBV5-1 to TRBJ2-5, with 9 bases matching TRBD2. The CDR3 length is 15 residues. CDR1 SGHRS and CDR2 YFSETQ come from the germline V gene. The J segment lost 2 bases and the V segment lost 0 bases, leaving 2 bases of the junction unmatched. CDR3 sequence reads: CASSLGTSGQETQYF. The DNA for the CDR3 is TGCGCCAGCAGCTTGGGAACTAGCGGGCAAGAGACCCAGTACTTC.

The chain carries TRBV6-4 and TRBJ2-1, with D perhaps matching TRBD2 (6 bases). The germline CDR1 and CDR2 sequences are MRHNA and SNTAGT. V was shortened by 4 bases and J by 6 bases, with 10 bases between the two germline ends. The CDR3 runs to 13 residues. The CDR3 here is CASSVEGVNEQFF. In nucleotides, the CDR3 is TGTGCCAGCAGTGTGGAGGGAGTCAATGAGCAGTTCTTC.

This clonotype has only a few counts. The rearrangement links TRBV15 to TRBJ2-5, with D perhaps TRBD1 (5 bases). The V gene lost 0 bases and the J gene lost 1 base, with 9 bases spanning the gap. CDR1 LNHNV and CDR2 YYDKDF come from the germline V gene (reference sequence). The length of the CDR3 is 15 residues. CDR3 sequence: CATSRDPGFQETQYF. CDR3 nucleotides: TGTGCCACCAGCAGAGATCCAGGGTTCCAAGAGACCCAGTACTTC.

The chain uses TRBV11-2 and TRBJ1-1, with D unclear. Trimming took off 5 bases at V and 0 bases at J, with 7 bases between the two ends. There are 13 residues in the CDR3. Per the germline V gene, CDR1 is SGHAT and CDR2 is FQNNGV. CDR3 nucleotide sequence: TGTGCCAGCAGCCCGCAGTTGAACACTGAAGCTTTCTTT. It translates to CASSPQLNTEAFF.

Only a few counts were recorded for this clonotype. The chain recombines TRBV7-2 with TRBJ2-3, with no clear D. This CDR3 comprises 13 residues. V gave up 6 bases and J gave up 0 bases, with 7 bases separating them. Germline-derived CDR1 and CDR2 are SGHTA and FQGNSA. The CDR3 is CASRVSSTDTQYF. The CDR3 region has the DNA TGTGCCAGCAGGGTTTCTAGCACAGATACGCAGTATTTT.

This clonotype occurred a few times. V and J are TRBV18 and TRBJ1-5; the match to TRBD1 covers 7 bases. The ends lost 5 bases at V and 3 bases at J; junction bases unmatched: 4. The CDR3 spans 14 residues. CDR1 and CDR2 from the germline V gene are KGHSH and LQKENI. The CDR3 DNA follows: TGTGCCAGCTCAACGACAGGGCTCAATCAGCCCCAGCATTTT. Its protein product is CASSTTGLNQPQHF.

The rearrangement uses TRBV2 and TRBJ2-1, with 11 positions matching TRBD2. V shed 5 bases, J shed 10 bases, and the junction held 16 bases outside the gene matches. Looked up from germline, CDR1 is SNHLY and CDR2 is FYNNEI. The length of the CDR3 is 17 residues. The CDR3 coding sequence is TGTGCCAGCAGTATACCAGATAGCGGGAGGGCTTTAGACGAGCAGTTCTTC. Translated: CASSIPDSGRALDEQFF.

This clonotype was seen a handful of times. This sequence joins TRBV29-1 and TRBJ2-2; no firm D call. V lost 3 bases and J 5 bases, leaving 7 bases between the germline ends. Germline CDR1 reads SQVTM; CDR2 reads ANQGSEA. CDR3 length: 12 residues. CDR3 sequence (DNA): TGCAGCGTTGAGGCCAGAACCGGGGAGCTGTTTTTT. Encoded protein: CSVEARTGELFF.

This clonotype has at least ten counts. V and J are TRBV18 and TRBJ1-6, with 8 bases identical to TRBD1. The CDR3 covers 15 residues. Germline loops: CDR1 KGHSH, CDR2 LQKENI. V was pared by 3 bases and J by 10 bases, with 8 bases of the junction left unmatched. DNA of the CDR3: TGTGCCAGCTCACCGCAAGGACAGGGAGGGTCACCCCTCCACTTT. This translates into CASSPQGQGGSPLHF.

This rearrangement joins TRBV5-1 to TRBJ2-7; D assignment may be TRBD1 or TRBD2 (6 bases each). The CDR3 spans 16 residues. Germline CDR1 reads SGHRS; CDR2 reads YFSETQ. V was cut by 4 bases and J by 0 bases, with 17 bases left in between. The CDR3 sequence is CASSKGGGGSSYEQYF. The DNA of the CDR3 is TGCGCCAGCAGCAAGGGAGGTGGGGGCAGCTCCTACGAGCAGTACTTC. Combining the CDR3 with reference TRBV5-1 and TRBJ2-7 gives the whole variable domain KAGVTQTPRYLIKTRGQQVTLSCSPISGHRSVSWYQQTPGQGLQFLFEYFSETQRNKGNFPGRFSGRQFSNSRSEMNVSTLELGDSALYLCASSKGGGGSSYEQYFGPGTRLTVT.

This clonotype was seen only a few times. The CDR3 is CASGKGQGLIATEAFF. The CDR3 DNA reads TGTGCCAGCGGAAAGGGACAGGGGCTTATCGCGACTGAAGCTTTCTTT. V usage is TRBV6-1 and J usage is TRBJ1-1, with TRBD1 matching over 10 bases. Germline CDR1 MNHNS, CDR2 SASEGT. This CDR3 comprises 16 residues. V trimming: 8 bases; J trimming: 5 bases; junction bases outside the gene matches: 14.

The chain recombines TRBV11-1 with TRBJ2-4; 7 bases match TRBD1. The CDR3 has 16 amino acids. The trim removed 5 bases at V and 9 bases at J, leaving 16 bases unmatched. Germline V gene data show CDR1 as SGHAT and CDR2 as FQDESV (reference sequence). CDR3 loop: CASSPLMDRPQGIQYF. The CDR3 DNA reads as TGTGCCAGCAGCCCCCTGATGGACAGGCCTCAGGGCATTCAGTACTTC.

This clonotype was seen more than once but under ten times. The gene calls are TRBV7-6 and TRBJ2-7; 9 nucleotides agree with TRBD1. The CDR3 is 16 residues long. J lost 5 bases, V lost 5 bases, and 13 bases had no gene match. Germline CDR1 and CDR2: SGHVS and FNYEAQ. CDR3 sequence: CASSLGPPGQGNEQYF. The CDR3 DNA sequence: TGTGCCAGCAGCCTCGGGCCCCCGGGACAGGGTAACGAGCAGTACTTC.

The genes are TRBV28 and TRBJ2-7; the D is unclear. CDR1 MDHEN and CDR2 SYDVKM come from the germline V gene. This CDR3 spans 12 amino acids. Trimming removed 6 bases at V and 0 bases at J, with 6 bases between. The CDR3 loop is CASRTASYEQYF. CDR3 nucleotide sequence: TGTGCCAGCAGGACGGCCTCCTACGAGCAGTACTTC.

The rearrangement uses TRBV7-2 and TRBJ2-1, with 8 nucleotides matching TRBD1. The trim removed 4 bases at V and 2 bases at J, leaving 7 bases unmatched. This CDR3 is built from 16 residues. Germline-derived CDR1 and CDR2 are SGHTA and FQGNSA. In nucleotides, the CDR3 is TGTGCCAGCAGCTCGCAGGGGGCTAGCGCCTACAATGAGCAGTTCTTC. The encoded protein is CASSSQGASAYNEQFF. Complete variable domain (other parts from reference TRBV7-2 and TRBJ2-1): GAGVSQSPSNKVTEKGKDVELRCDPISGHTALYWYRQSLGQGLEFLIYFQGNSAPDKSGLPSDRFSAERTGGSVSTLTIQRTQQEDSAVYLCASSSQGASAYNEQFFGPGTRLTVL.

V usage is TRBV12-3 or TRBV12-4 and J usage is TRBJ2-5; TRBD1 matches at 7 bases. This CDR3 has 13 amino acids. Trimming removed 6 bases from V and 1 base from J; junction bases left unmatched: 2. Written as DNA, the CDR3 is TGTGCCAGCAGCGGACAGGTCCAAGAGACCCAGTACTTC. Amino acids: CASSGQVQETQYF.

Ten or more counts support this clonotype. The gene calls are TRBV25-1 and TRBJ2-7, with a weak D call TRBD2 (5 bases). The CDR3 is made up of 15 amino acids. CDR1 is MGHDK and CDR2 is SYGVNS in the germline V gene. Trimming removed 1 base from V and 1 base from J, with 11 bases in between. The CDR3 loop is CASSELFRGSYEQYF. CDR3 in DNA: TGTGCCAGCAGTGAATTGTTCCGGGGATCCTACGAGCAGTACTTC.

The chain recombines TRBV27 with TRBJ2-7; 12 nucleotides agree with TRBD2. The CDR3 is made up of 18 amino acids. Looked up from germline, CDR1 is MNHEY and CDR2 is SMNVEV (reference sequence). J gave up 5 bases and V 4 bases, and 15 bases lay outside the gene matches. CDR3 sequence (DNA): TGTGCCAGCAGTTCCCAAGGGTCTAGCGGGAGGGCCATCCACGAGCAGTACTTC. As protein: CASSSQGSSGRAIHEQYF.